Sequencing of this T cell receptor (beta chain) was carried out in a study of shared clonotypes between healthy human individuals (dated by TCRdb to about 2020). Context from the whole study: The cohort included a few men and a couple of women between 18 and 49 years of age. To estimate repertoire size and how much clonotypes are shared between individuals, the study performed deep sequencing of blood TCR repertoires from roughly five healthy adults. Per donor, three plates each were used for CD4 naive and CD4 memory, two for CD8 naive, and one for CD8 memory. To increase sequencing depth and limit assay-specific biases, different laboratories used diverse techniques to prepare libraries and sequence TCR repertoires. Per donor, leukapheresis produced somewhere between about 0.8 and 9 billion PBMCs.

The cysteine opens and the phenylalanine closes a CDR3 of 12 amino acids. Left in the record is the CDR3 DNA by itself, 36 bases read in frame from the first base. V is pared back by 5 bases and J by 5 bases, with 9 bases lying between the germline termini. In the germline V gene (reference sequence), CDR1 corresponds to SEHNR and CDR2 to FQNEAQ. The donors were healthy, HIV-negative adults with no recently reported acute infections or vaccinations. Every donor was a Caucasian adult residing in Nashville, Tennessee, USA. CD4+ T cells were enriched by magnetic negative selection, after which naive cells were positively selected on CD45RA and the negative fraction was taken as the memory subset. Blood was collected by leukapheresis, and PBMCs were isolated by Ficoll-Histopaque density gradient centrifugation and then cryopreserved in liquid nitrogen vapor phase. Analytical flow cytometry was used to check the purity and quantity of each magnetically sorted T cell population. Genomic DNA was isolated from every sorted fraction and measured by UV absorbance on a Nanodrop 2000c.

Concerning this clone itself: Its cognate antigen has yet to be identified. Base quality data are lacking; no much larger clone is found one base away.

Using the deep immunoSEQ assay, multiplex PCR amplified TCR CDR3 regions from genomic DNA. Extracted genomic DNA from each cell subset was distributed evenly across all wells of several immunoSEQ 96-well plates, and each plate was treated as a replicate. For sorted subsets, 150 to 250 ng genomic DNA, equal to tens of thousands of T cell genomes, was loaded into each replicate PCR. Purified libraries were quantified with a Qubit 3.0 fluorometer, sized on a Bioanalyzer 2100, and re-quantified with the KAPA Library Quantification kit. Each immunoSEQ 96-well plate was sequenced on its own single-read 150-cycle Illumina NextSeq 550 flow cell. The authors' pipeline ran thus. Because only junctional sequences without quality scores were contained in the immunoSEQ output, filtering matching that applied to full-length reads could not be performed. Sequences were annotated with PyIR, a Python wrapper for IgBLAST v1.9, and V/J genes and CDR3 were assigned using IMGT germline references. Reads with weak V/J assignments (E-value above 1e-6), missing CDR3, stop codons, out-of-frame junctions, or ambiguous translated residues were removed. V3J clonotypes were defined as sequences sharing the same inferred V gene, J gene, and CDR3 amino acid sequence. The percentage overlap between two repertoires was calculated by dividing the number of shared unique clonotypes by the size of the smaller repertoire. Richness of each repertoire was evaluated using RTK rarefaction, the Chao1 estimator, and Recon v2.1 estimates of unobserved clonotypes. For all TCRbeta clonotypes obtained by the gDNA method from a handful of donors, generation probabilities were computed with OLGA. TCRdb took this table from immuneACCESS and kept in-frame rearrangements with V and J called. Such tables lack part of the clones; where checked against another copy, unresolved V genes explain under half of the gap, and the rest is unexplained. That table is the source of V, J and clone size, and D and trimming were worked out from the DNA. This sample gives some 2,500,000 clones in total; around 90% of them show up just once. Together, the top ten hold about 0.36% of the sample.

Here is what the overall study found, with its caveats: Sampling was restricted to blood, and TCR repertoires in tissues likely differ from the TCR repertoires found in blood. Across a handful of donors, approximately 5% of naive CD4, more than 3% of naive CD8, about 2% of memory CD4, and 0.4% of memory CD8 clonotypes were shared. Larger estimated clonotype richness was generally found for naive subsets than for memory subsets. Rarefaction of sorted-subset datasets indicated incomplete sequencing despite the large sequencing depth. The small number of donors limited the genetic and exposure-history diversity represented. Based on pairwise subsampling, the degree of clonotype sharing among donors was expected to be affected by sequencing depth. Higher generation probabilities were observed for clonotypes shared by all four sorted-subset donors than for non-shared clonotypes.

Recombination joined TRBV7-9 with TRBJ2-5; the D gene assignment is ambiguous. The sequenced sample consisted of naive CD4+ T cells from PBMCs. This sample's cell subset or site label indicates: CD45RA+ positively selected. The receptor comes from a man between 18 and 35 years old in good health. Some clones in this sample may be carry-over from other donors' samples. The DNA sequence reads TGTGCCAGCAGCACAAGAACGGAGACCCAGTACTTC. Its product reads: CASSTRTETQYF.